This entry lists 15 T cell receptor beta chains sequenced from one sample in a study of CD8 T cells in Susac syndrome. Random-hexamer reverse transcription was applied to roughly 0.5 to 1 ug RNA. TCRdb reprocessed the immunoSEQ multiplex PCR reads via MiXCR and lists one record per CDR3 protein. Of 75,000 to 95,000 distinct CDR3 sequences in the sample, around nine tenths were seen once. The sequenced sample was CD8+ T cells from PBMCs. Every receptor here comes from a human donor with multiple sclerosis.

The chain couples TRBV24-1 to TRBJ2-1; TRBD2 is a possible D gene (5 bases). V lost 6 bases and J lost 6, with 5 bases in between. This CDR3 spans 11 amino acids. Germline values: CDR1 KGHDR, CDR2 SFDVKD. The CDR3 sequence: CATSRGNEQFF. For the CDR3, the DNA is TGTGCCACCAGTCGGGGCAATGAGCAGTTCTTC.

This rearrangement joins TRBV4-2 to TRBJ2-3; D is undetermined. V dropped 4 bases and J dropped 6 bases, with 8 bases sitting between them. Germline V CDR1 and CDR2: LGHNA, YNFKEQ. The CDR3 is 12 amino acids. The CDR3, as DNA: TGTGCCAGCAGCCCTTGGTCGGATACGCAGTATTTT. Protein sequence: CASSPWSDTQYF.

The chain joins TRBV2 to TRBJ1-5, with 9 bases aligning to TRBD1. Losses at the gene ends were 6 bases for V and 5 bases for J; bases not matched to a gene: 11. The CDR3 is made up of 16 amino acids. Germline V lookup: CDR1 SNHLY, CDR2 FYNNEI. The CDR3 bases are TGTGCCAGCAGCCATCCGGGACAGGGTTTTCATCAGCCCCAGCATTTT. Translated: CASSHPGQGFHQPQHF.

V is TRBV9 and J is TRBJ1-4; D remains unclear. Germline lookup yields CDR1 SGDLS and CDR2 YYNGEE. The CDR3 is 15 residues long. The V gene lost 3 bases and the J gene lost 0 bases, with 9 bases spanning the gap. The DNA for the CDR3 is TGTGCCAGCAGCGCTGACGTTGCAACTAATGAAAAACTGTTTTTT. Amino acid sequence: CASSADVATNEKLFF.

The V call is TRBV20-1, the J call TRBJ2-6, with 7 nucleotides matching TRBD2. Losses at the gene ends were 1 base for V and 2 bases for J; bases not matched to a gene: 2. The CDR3 has 15 residues. Germline V lookup: CDR1 DFQATT, CDR2 SNEGSKA (reference sequence). The CDR3 region has the DNA TGCAGTGCTAGAGCTCGGGGGGCTGGGGCCAACGTCCTGACTTTC. Protein sequence: CSARARGAGANVLTF.

This chain connects TRBV11-2 to TRBJ1-1; D may be TRBD1 (6 bases). Trimming took off 6 bases at V and 7 bases at J, with 21 bases between the two ends. This CDR3 is 15 amino acids long. CDR1 is SGHAT and CDR2 is FQNNGV in the germline V gene. DNA of the CDR3: TGTGCCAGCAGACCCCAGGGGCAGGGGCATGGTGAAGCTTTCTTT. It codes for CASRPQGQGHGEAFF.

CDR3 residues: CSVEGLGTTPQETQYF. The CDR3 DNA follows: TGCAGCGTTGAGGGCCTGGGGACGACGCCCCAAGAGACCCAGTACTTC. The chain recombines TRBV29-1 with TRBJ2-5; tentatively, D is TRBD1 or TRBD2 (5 bases each). The germline CDR1 and CDR2 sequences are SQVTM and ANQGSEA. The CDR3 length is 16 residues. V gave up 3 bases and J gave up 1 base, with 18 bases separating them.

This clonotype was observed a single time. CDR3 coding DNA: TGTGCCAGCAGCCCCCTGAGGGGAAATGAGCAGTTCTTC. Translated, it gives CASSPLRGNEQFF. This chain links TRBV9 with TRBJ2-1; D tentatively reads TRBD1 or TRBD2 (5 bases each). V was cut by 4 bases and J by 7 bases, with 12 bases left in between. The V gene's germline CDR1 is SGDLS and CDR2 YYNGEE. This CDR3 is 13 amino acids long.

This chain uses TRBV28 with TRBJ1-1, with a possible D match to TRBD1 (6 bases). This CDR3 contains 15 residues. Between the trimmed V and J ends, which lost 1 base and 1 base, there was a span of 10 bases. The germline CDR1 and CDR2 sequences are MDHEN and SYDVKM. The CDR3 sequence is CASSLYRGGNTEAFF. The CDR3 nucleotides read TGTGCCAGCAGTTTATACCGAGGGGGGAACACTGAAGCTTTCTTT.

This clonotype has a single count. The chain combines TRBV27 with TRBJ1-2, with D perhaps matching TRBD1 (6 bases). The CDR3 is made up of 14 amino acids. Germline CDR1 and CDR2: MNHEY and SMNVEV (reference sequence). Trimming left V 1 base short and J 8 bases short, with 14 bases between. The CDR3 region has the DNA TGTGCCAGCAGTTTATACCCCAGGGGTTCAGGCTACACCTTC. It encodes CASSLYPRGSGYTF.

This rearrangement joins TRBV11-2 to TRBJ1-1; TRBD1 is a possible D gene (6 bases). Looked up from germline, CDR1 is SGHAT and CDR2 is FQNNGV. V was shortened by 0 bases and J by 5 bases, with 13 bases between the two germline ends. There are 15 residues in the CDR3. This CDR3 is CASSLEVGGSTEAFF. The CDR3 region has the DNA TGTGCCAGCAGCTTAGAGGTAGGGGGGAGTACTGAAGCTTTCTTT.

V and J are TRBV5-1 and TRBJ1-2; D gene uncertain. The V and J ends lost 0 bases and 2 bases respectively, with 8 bases between them. CDR3 length equals 14 residues. The germline V gene encodes CDR1 SGHRS and CDR2 YFSETQ. In DNA, the CDR3 is TGCGCCAGCAGCTTGGTCTCGGCGAACTATGGCTACACCTTC. Its translation is CASSLVSANYGYTF.

This clonotype ranks as medium-sized (0.01 to 0.1%). Compared with germline, one end of the junction differs, possibly owing to a read error. This chain connects TRBV4-3 to TRBJ2-1; possibly TRBD2 for D (5 bases). Per the germline V gene, CDR1 is LGHNA and CDR2 is YSLEER. The CDR3 runs to 15 residues. CDR3 residues: CASSPSGSSYNEQFF. CDR3 DNA: TGTGCCAGCTCCCCCAGCGGCAGCTCCTACAATGAGCAGTTCTTC.

The rearrangement links TRBV12-3 or TRBV12-4 to TRBJ2-1, with D perhaps matching TRBD2 (5 bases). The V and J ends lost 2 bases and 9 bases respectively, with 17 bases between them. The CDR3 is 15 amino acids. For the CDR3, the DNA is TGTGCCAGCAGTTTATATGACGCAGAGGGTGTTGAGCAGTTCTTC. Translating it yields CASSLYDAEGVEQFF.

The rearrangement uses TRBV20-1 and TRBJ2-3; the match to TRBD2 covers 11 bases. CDR3 length: 15 amino acids. Germline V CDR1 and CDR2: DFQATT, SNEGSKA (reference sequence). The junction had 8 bases not matched to a gene; V was cut back by 5 bases and J by 4 bases. The CDR3: CSASLSGRGADTQYF. CDR3 DNA sequence: TGCAGTGCTTCCCTTAGCGGGAGGGGTGCAGATACGCAGTATTTT.